This T cell receptor beta chain was identified in a study of T cells in localized non-small cell lung cancer. Overall study results and limits: Detection in adjacent lung was observed for a median about 56 of the top 100 tumor clones.

The CDR3 extends over 14 amino acids. Germline assignment: CDR1 MNHEY and CDR2 SMNVEV (reference sequence). Between the trimmed V and J ends, which lost 6 bases and 4 bases, there was a span of 15 bases. As for this clone: Its antigen is as yet unknown.

The method was immunoSEQ multiplex PCR; TCRdb's version includes in-frame clones alone and lacks a portion of them. The sample holds around 130,000 clones, more than 70% seen once. This clonotype originated in a female donor of 60 years or more with stage I lung adenocarcinoma. The chain uses TRBV27 and TRBJ1-2; D remains unclear. The source was peripheral blood, collected before any cancer treatment. CDR3 protein: CASRPGNDGYGYTF. The CDR3 DNA is TGTGCCAGCAGACCCGGGAACGATGGCTATGGCTACACCTTC.